This TCR beta chain was obtained from a study of shared clonotypes between healthy human individuals (dated by TCRdb to 2018 to 2020). With regard to the full study: Two women and three men aged 18 to 49 years were included in the cohort. Each donor's leukapheresis produced roughly between roughly 0.85 and 10 billion PBMCs. Different laboratories and diverse techniques were used to prepare libraries and sequence TCR repertoires, to increase sequencing depth and limit assay-specific biases. For each donor, CD4 naive and CD4 memory were each run on three plates, CD8 naive on two plates, and CD8 memory on one plate. To estimate repertoire size and how much clonotypes are shared between individuals, the study performed deep sequencing of blood TCR repertoires from a handful of healthy adults. What the work shows at the level of the full study, not this receptor alone: Across several donors, roughly 5% of naive CD4, roughly 3.4% of naive CD8, around 2.5% of memory CD4, and approximately 0.4% of memory CD8 clonotypes were shared. Pairwise subsampling led to the expectation that sequencing depth would affect the degree of clonotype sharing among donors. Naive subsets generally had larger estimated clonotype richness than memory subsets. Only blood was sampled, and tissue TCR repertoires likely differ from those in blood. The genetic and exposure-history diversity represented was limited by the small number of donors. Rarefaction of sorted-subset datasets indicated incomplete sequencing despite the large sequencing depth. Compared with non-shared clonotypes, clonotypes shared by all four sorted-subset donors had higher generation probabilities.

Comments on this clone: Its antigen is not yet known. Base qualities are missing; no much larger clone stands one base away.

TCR CDR3 regions were amplified from genomic DNA by multiplex PCR using the deep immunoSEQ assay. Genomic DNA extracted from each cell subset was distributed evenly over all wells of several immunoSEQ 96-well plates, and each plate served as one replicate. For sorted subsets, each replicate PCR was loaded with 200 ng genomic DNA, equivalent to 30,000 to 35,000 T cell genomes. Purified libraries were quantified with a Qubit 3.0 fluorometer, sized on a Bioanalyzer 2100, and re-quantified with the KAPA Library Quantification kit. Every immunoSEQ 96-well plate was sequenced on a dedicated single-read 150-cycle Illumina NextSeq 550 flow cell. As for how the authors treated the data: Because the immunoSEQ output held only junctional sequences and lacked quality scores, the filtering could not match the filtering applied to full-length reads. To assign V/J genes and CDR3, sequences were annotated against IMGT germline references using PyIR, a Python wrapper for IgBLAST v1.9. Any read was removed if the V/J assignment was weak (E-value above 1e-6), the CDR3 was missing, or the read contained stop codons, out-of-frame junctions, or ambiguous translated residues. V3J clonotypes were defined as sequences sharing the same inferred V gene, J gene, and CDR3 amino acid sequence. Percentage overlap between repertoires was computed as shared unique clonotypes divided by the size of the smaller repertoire. RTK rarefaction, the Chao1 estimator, and Recon v2.1 estimates of unobserved clonotypes were used to assess repertoire richness. Generation probabilities were computed with OLGA for all TCRbeta clonotypes obtained by the gDNA method from a few donors. In its TCRdb copy, this immuneACCESS table keeps in-frame sequences only and misses some clones. Where compared with another copy, unresolved V genes explain less than half of these, and the others have no known cause. V, J and clone size are those of that table, while D and trimming were read from the DNA. This sample has some 2,500,000 clones in its table, and approximately 94% of those were observed once. Roughly 0.39% of the sample belongs to the ten largest clones.

The donors were healthy, HIV-negative adults with no recently reported acute infections or vaccinations. Every donor was a Caucasian adult residing in Nashville, Tennessee, USA. Magnetic negative selection was used to enrich CD4+ T cells, after which naive cells were positively selected on CD45RA and the negative fraction became the memory subset. Blood was obtained by leukapheresis, after which PBMCs were separated by Ficoll-Histopaque density gradient centrifugation and cryopreserved in liquid nitrogen vapor phase. Analytical flow cytometry was used to check the purity and quantity of every magnetically sorted T cell population. Each sorted fraction had its genomic DNA isolated and then quantified by UV absorbance on a Nanodrop 2000c. CDR1 and CDR2 (LGHNA, YNFKEQ) derive from the germline V gene. Trimming takes 0 bases off V and 6 bases off J; junction bases not matched to a gene: 15. The CDR3 contains 20 residues, cysteine and phenylalanine counted. The retained sequence is limited to the CDR3, 60 bases, with the frame set at the first base.

Sequenced: naive CD4+ T cells from PBMCs. The sample's cell subset or site, from its label and the paper: CD45RA+ positively selected. This receptor was obtained from a man between 18 and 35 years old in good health. Some clones in this sample may be carry-over from other donors' samples. The receptor chain draws on TRBV4-2 and TRBJ2-2; TRBD1 aligns with 11 central bases. CDR3 loop: CASSQDRGQGAPSGAGELFF. The sequence in DNA is TGTGCCAGCAGCCAAGACCGAGGACAGGGGGCGCCGTCGGGAGCCGGGGAGCTGTTTTTT.